Below are 11 T cell receptor beta chains sequenced from a single sample in a study of beta chain features in type 1 diabetes. Every isolated RNA sample was fully reverse transcribed, so sequencing captured expressed TCRB transcripts. Only in-frame clones appear in the TCRdb table, and some are missing; sequencing was by immunoSEQ multiplex PCR. This sample yields about 290,000 clones, of which 7% to 9% are seen a single time; roughly 1% belongs to the top ten. Sequencing was done on a sample of central memory CD4+ T cells from blood. Receptors originate from a woman in her late teens or twenties in good health.

The chain has TRBV7-2 and TRBJ2-3; D is possibly TRBD2 (6 bases). Germline V lookup: CDR1 SGHTA, CDR2 FQGNSA. V was clipped by 5 bases and J by 0 bases, with 9 bases between them. The CDR3 consists of 14 residues. CDR3 protein: CASSPSGSTDTQYF. CDR3 DNA: TGTGCCAGCAGCCCCAGCGGGAGCACAGATACGCAGTATTTT.

This clone has just a few counts. This chain connects TRBV6-6 to TRBJ2-6; D remains ambiguous. V was clipped by 5 bases and J by 0 bases, with 11 bases between them. CDR3 length: 16 amino acids. CDR1 and CDR2 from the germline V gene are MNHNY and SVGAGI (reference sequence). CDR3 amino acids: CASSIQALSGANVLTF. Written as DNA, the CDR3 is TGTGCCAGCAGTATCCAGGCCCTCTCTGGGGCCAACGTCCTGACTTTC.

The rearrangement uses TRBV28 and TRBJ2-7, with D perhaps matching TRBD1 (7 bases). CDR1 MDHEN and CDR2 SYDVKM come from the germline V gene. The CDR3 loop spans 15 amino acids. Trimming took off 6 bases at V and 4 bases at J, with 19 bases between the two ends. The CDR3 is CASSDKGAAGYEQYV. DNA for the CDR3: TGTGCCAGCAGCGACAAGGGGGCGGCGGGGTACGAGCAGTACGTC.

This sequence joins TRBV7-8 and TRBJ1-5; 7 bases align to TRBD1. Per germline, CDR1 SGHVS and CDR2 FQNEAQ. V shed 5 bases, J shed 2 bases, and the junction held 9 bases outside the gene matches. The CDR3 covers 16 residues. CDR3 protein: CASSRGRGLRNQPQHF. In nucleotides, the CDR3 is TGTGCCAGCAGCCGCGGGAGGGGGCTACGCAATCAGCCCCAGCATTTT. The entire variable domain, with the rest obtained from reference TRBV7-8 and TRBJ1-5, is as follows: GAGVSQSPRYKVAKRGQDVALRCDPISGHVSLFWYQQALGQGPEFLTYFQNEAQLDKSGLPSDRFFAERPEGSVSTLKIQRTQQEDSAVYLCASSRGRGLRNQPQHFGDGTRLSIL.

This clone came up a few times. The rearrangement joins TRBV7-9 to TRBJ2-1, with D perhaps TRBD2 (7 bases). The germline V gene encodes CDR1 SEHNR and CDR2 FQNEAQ (reference sequence). The CDR3 spans 15 residues. V lost 1 base and J lost 4, with 11 bases in between. Here the CDR3 reads CASSLGGGTYNEQFF. As DNA, the CDR3 is TGTGCCAGCAGCTTAGGCGGGGGCACTTACAATGAGCAGTTCTTC.

This clone was observed a few times. V and J are TRBV7-2 and TRBJ2-1; 7 nucleotides match TRBD2. The germline V gene has CDR1 SGHTA and CDR2 FQGNSA. There are 16 residues in the CDR3. J was trimmed by 4 bases and V by 8 bases; bases with no gene match: 14. CDR3 loop: CASALTSGGGYNEQFF. CDR3 sequence (DNA): TGTGCCAGCGCCCTTACTAGTGGGGGAGGGTACAATGAGCAGTTCTTC. Filled out from reference TRBV7-2 and TRBJ2-1, the complete variable domain reads GAGVSQSPSNKVTEKGKDVELRCDPISGHTALYWYRQSLGQGLEFLIYFQGNSAPDKSGLPSDRFSAERTGGSVSTLTIQRTQQEDSAVYLCASALTSGGGYNEQFFGPGTRLTVL.

This clone was counted only a few times. V and J are TRBV18 and TRBJ2-1, with 11 nucleotides matching TRBD1. Trimming at V came to 6 bases and at J to 8 bases, leaving 6 bases not matched to a gene. This CDR3 has 14 residues. Germline assignment: CDR1 KGHSH and CDR2 LQKENI. The CDR3 here is CASSPGTGGDEQFF. CDR3 DNA sequence: TGTGCCAGCTCTCCCGGGACAGGGGGGGATGAGCAGTTCTTC.

This clone was found a few times. The chain uses TRBV25-1 and TRBJ1-5, with D possibly TRBD1 on 5 matching bases. This CDR3 is 13 amino acids long. Trimming left V 4 bases short and J 4 bases short, with 8 bases between. Germline assignment: CDR1 MGHDK and CDR2 SYGVNS. CDR3 DNA sequence: TGTGCCAGCAGTGCACAGGAGAATCAGCCCCAGCATTTT. Translated, it gives CASSAQENQPQHF.

As to this clone: A much larger clone differs by one base, so this may be a read error. The sample has other DNA sequences that encode this CDR3 too. V usage is TRBV6-1 and J usage is TRBJ2-5, with unresolved D. Trimming shortened V by 5 bases and J by 4 bases, and 5 bases separated the two germline ends. Germline-derived CDR1 and CDR2 are MNHNS and SASEGT. The length of the CDR3 is 11 residues. CDR3 nucleotide sequence: TGTGCCAGCAGTTTAGCAGAGACCCAGTACTTC. Translating it yields CASSLAETQYF.

The genes are TRBV7-9 and TRBJ2-3; TRBD2 agrees at 7 bases. The CDR3 has 14 amino acids. Germline V gene lookup returns CDR1 SEHNR and CDR2 FQNEAQ (reference sequence). The V segment lost 5 bases and the J segment 4 bases; nucleotides outside the gene matches: 6. CDR3 sequence reads: CASSPFAGADTQYF. CDR3 bases: TGTGCCAGCAGCCCATTTGCGGGGGCAGATACGCAGTATTTT.

This clone was observed a few times. V usage is TRBV9 and J usage is TRBJ2-3; 11 nucleotides line up with TRBD2. Germline V gives CDR1 SGDLS, CDR2 YYNGEE. V gave up 0 bases and J gave up 8 bases; unmatched junction bases: 11. The CDR3 loop spans 17 amino acids. Here the CDR3 reads CASSVAPSGRPEVTQYF. The CDR3 DNA reads TGTGCCAGCAGCGTAGCCCCTAGCGGGAGGCCCGAGGTTACGCAGTATTTT.